What follows is one T cell receptor beta chain and its context. Its specificity is not known. The sample comes from a study of glioma-infiltrating T cells. Amplification of TCR alpha and beta CDR3 regions from RNA used iRepertoire nested multiplex PCR. For one-step reverse transcription and amplification, about 90-450 ng of tissue mRNA or PBMC total RNA was used. TCRdb recomputed calls from the multiplex PCR reads with MiXCR, one row per CDR3 protein. The top ten clones hold 35% of a sample with approximately 120,000 distinct CDR3 sequences, less than 30% of them seen once. Study-level results: Gliomas, especially low-grade, showed above-expected tissue-blood divergence; non-neoplastic patients showed below.

This CDR3 spans 16 amino acids. Germline CDR1 reads GTSNPN; CDR2 reads SVGIG (reference sequence). The V and J ends lost 2 bases and 0 bases respectively, with 11 bases between them. This chain links TRBV30 with TRBJ2-6; D gene uncertain. Sequencing was performed on glioma tissue, nonneoplastic brain tissue, or PBMCs (not recorded which). This TCR was recovered from a human donor with low-grade glioma or glioblastoma, undergoing nonglioma brain surgery, or in good health (not recorded which). The CDR3 loop is CAWSRTGNSGANVLTF. CDR3 DNA: TGTGCCTGGAGTAGGACGGGTAACTCTGGGGCCAACGTCCTGACTTTC.